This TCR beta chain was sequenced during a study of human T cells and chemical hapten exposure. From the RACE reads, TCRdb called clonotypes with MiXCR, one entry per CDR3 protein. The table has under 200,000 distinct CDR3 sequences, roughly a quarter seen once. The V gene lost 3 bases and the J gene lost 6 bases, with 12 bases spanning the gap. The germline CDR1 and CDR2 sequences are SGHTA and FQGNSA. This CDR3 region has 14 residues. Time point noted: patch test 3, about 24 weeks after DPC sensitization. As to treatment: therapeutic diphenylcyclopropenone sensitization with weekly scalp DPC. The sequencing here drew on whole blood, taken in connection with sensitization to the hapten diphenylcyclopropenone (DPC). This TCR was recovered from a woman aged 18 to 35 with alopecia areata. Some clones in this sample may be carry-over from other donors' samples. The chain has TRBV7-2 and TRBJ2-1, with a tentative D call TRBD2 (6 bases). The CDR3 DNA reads TGTGCCAGCAGCTTTAAACGGAGGGGCAATGAGCAGTTCTTC. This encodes CASSFKRRGNEQFF.